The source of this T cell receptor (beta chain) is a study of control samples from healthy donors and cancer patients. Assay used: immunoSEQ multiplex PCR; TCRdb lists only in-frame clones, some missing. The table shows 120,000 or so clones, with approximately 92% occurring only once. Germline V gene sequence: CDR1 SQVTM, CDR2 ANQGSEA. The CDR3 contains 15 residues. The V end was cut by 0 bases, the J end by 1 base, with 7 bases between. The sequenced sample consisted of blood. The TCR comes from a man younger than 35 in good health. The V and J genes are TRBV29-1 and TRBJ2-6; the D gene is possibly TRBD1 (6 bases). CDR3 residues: CSVEEGQSGANVLTF. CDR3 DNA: TGCAGCGTTGAAGAAGGACAGTCTGGGGCCAACGTCCTGACTTTC.